A selection of T cell receptor beta chains follows, all from one sample in a study of blood T cell repertoires in COVID-19. Data came from immunoSEQ multiplex PCR; TCRdb stores just in-frame clones and leaves some out. The sample lists some 200,000 clones, 80% to 85% occurring once. The sample was peripheral blood. The receptors were gathered from a woman aged 80 or over with active or convalescent COVID-19. Each CDR3 is given with its conserved first and last residue. Fields, in order: clone size, D gene, CDR3 length, V gene, J gene, CDR3 DNA, CDR3 protein. A D gene is named only where the DNA matches it firmly. Only part of the rows carry a size: once, few, many, or a class if the clone is expanded.

abundance: .
d_gene: TRBD2
len: 18
v_gene: TRBV3-1/TRBV3-2
j_gene: TRBJ2-3
CDR3nt: TGTGCCAGCAGCCCTAGACTAGCCCCCTTTACTAGCACAGATACGCAGTATTTT
CDR3aa: CASSPRLAPFTSTDTQYF

abundance: .
d_gene: TRBD2
len: 15
v_gene: TRBV7-3
j_gene: TRBJ2-3
CDR3nt: TGTGCCAGCAGCTCGGGACTACCGAGCACAGATACGCAGTATTTT
CDR3aa: CASSSGLPSTDTQYF

abundance: once
d_gene: TRBD2
len: 16
v_gene: TRBV3-1/TRBV3-2
j_gene: TRBJ2-2
CDR3nt: TGTGCCAGCAGGCTTAGCGGGGGAATTGTAACCGGGGAGCTGTTTTTT
CDR3aa: CASRLSGGIVTGELFF

abundance: .
d_gene: TRBD1
len: 14
v_gene: TRBV5-8
j_gene: TRBJ1-1
CDR3nt: TGTGCCAGCACGCCACGGGTGGGACAGGGTGAAGCTTTCTTT
CDR3aa: CASTPRVGQGEAFF

abundance: .
d_gene: TRBD1
len: 14
v_gene: TRBV19
j_gene: TRBJ1-2
CDR3nt: TGTGCCACCTTTACGCGTCGACAGGGGGATGGCTACACCTTC
CDR3aa: CATFTRRQGDGYTF

abundance: .
d_gene: .
len: 16
v_gene: TRBV5-5
j_gene: TRBJ1-5
CDR3nt: TGTGCCAGCAGCTTGGAGAGGGTCAGTTCGGGGCAGCCCCAGCATTTT
CDR3aa: CASSLERVSSGQPQHF

abundance: .
d_gene: TRBD2
len: 15
v_gene: TRBV7-3
j_gene: TRBJ2-1
CDR3nt: TGTGCCAGCAGCTTAGTTACTAGCGGGAACCATGAGCAGTTCTTC
CDR3aa: CASSLVTSGNHEQFF

abundance: once
d_gene: TRBD1
len: 13
v_gene: TRBV2
j_gene: TRBJ1-2
CDR3nt: TGTGCCAGCACCTTTGACAGGGCCTATGGCTACACCTTC
CDR3aa: CASTFDRAYGYTF

abundance: .
d_gene: .
len: 14
v_gene: TRBV6-6
j_gene: TRBJ2-1
CDR3nt: TGTGCCAGCATCACGGGTGCAACCTACAATGAGCAGTTCTTC
CDR3aa: CASITGATYNEQFF

abundance: .
d_gene: .
len: 14
v_gene: TRBV7-9
j_gene: TRBJ1-1
CDR3nt: TGTGCCAGCAGTCAATTAGACAGGAACACTGAAGCTTTCTTT
CDR3aa: CASSQLDRNTEAFF

abundance: .
d_gene: .
len: 17
v_gene: TRBV30
j_gene: TRBJ1-4
CDR3nt: TGTGCCTGGAGTACCCGAACCCCGGGTATTAAGAATGAAAAACTGTTTTTT
CDR3aa: CAWSTRTPGIKNEKLFF

abundance: .
d_gene: .
len: 11
v_gene: TRBV7-2
j_gene: TRBJ1-5
CDR3nt: TGTGCCAGCAGCGCCCAGGGGCCCCAGCATTTT
CDR3aa: CASSAQGPQHF

abundance: .
d_gene: .
len: 17
v_gene: TRBV7-2
j_gene: TRBJ2-1
CDR3nt: TGTGCCAGCAGCACCCAGGGCGGGGGCAGCTCCTACAATGAGCAGTTCTTC
CDR3aa: CASSTQGGGSSYNEQFF

abundance: .
d_gene: TRBD1
len: 15
v_gene: TRBV4-2
j_gene: TRBJ2-3
CDR3nt: TGTGCCAGCAGCCTTGGACAGGGGAACACAGATACGCAGTATTTT
CDR3aa: CASSLGQGNTDTQYF